One and the same sample provided the 27 T cell receptor beta chains below, sequenced in a study of read filtering for tumor transcriptome and immune sequencing. This library used roughly 400 ng RNA and molecular barcoded adaptors spanning alpha/delta and beta/gamma chains. TCRdb reanalysed the reads using MiXCR and keeps one entry per CDR3 protein. The sample has 50,000 to 65,000 distinct CDR3 sequences, about 12% seen once; the top ten hold roughly 16%. What was sequenced was a population of CD138-negative cells sorted from bone marrow. The source is a donor aged 40 or over with multiple myeloma.

This clonotype was observed many times. The J gene is TRBJ2-1, the V gene TRBV6-2 or TRBV6-3, with TRBD2 as a possible D gene (5 bases). V lost 7 bases, J lost 3 bases, and 7 bases lay in between. CDR1 is MNHEY, CDR2 SVGEGT, per germline. This CDR3 comprises 12 residues. The CDR3 region has the DNA TGTGCCAGCAAAGAGGGCTACAATGAGCAGTTCTTC. Residues: CASKEGYNEQFF.

This clonotype was observed at least ten times. The rearrangement uses TRBV6-2 or TRBV6-3 and TRBJ2-7, with D hard to call. Deletions cut 2 bases from V and 6 bases from J, with 11 bases between. Germline CDR1 MNHEY, CDR2 SVGEGT. The length of the CDR3 is 13 residues. The CDR3 here is CASSYPSYGEQYF. DNA for the CDR3: TGTGCCAGCAGTTACCCTAGTTACGGCGAGCAGTACTTC.

As regards this clonotype: Possible read error: a much larger clone is one base away. The V call is TRBV10-3, the J call TRBJ2-5; D remains unclear. The CDR3 covers 12 residues. Per germline, CDR1 ENHRY and CDR2 SYGVKD. The CDR3 here is CAVSEAKETQYF. The CDR3 DNA follows: TGTGCCGTCAGTGAAGCGAAAGAGACCCAGTACTTC.

This clonotype was seen ten or more times. V usage is TRBV3-1 and J usage is TRBJ1-5, with TRBD1 matching 7 bases. V was pared by 4 bases and J by 4 bases, with 13 bases of the junction left unmatched. The CDR3 is made up of 17 amino acids. Germline V gene sequence: CDR1 LGHDT, CDR2 YNNKEL (reference sequence). CDR3 residues: CASSPTGQVGFNQPQHF. CDR3 sequence (DNA): TGTGCCAGCAGCCCCACTGGACAGGTTGGGTTTAATCAGCCCCAGCATTTT.

This clonotype turned up a few times. This likely traces to a read error, being one base from a far larger clone. The chain is built from TRBV6-1 and TRBJ2-1; D gene unclear. Per the germline V gene, CDR1 is MNHNS and CDR2 is SASEGT. The CDR3 covers 15 residues. CDR3 region: CASSYSIGVWNGQFF. CDR3 in DNA: TGTGCCAGCAGTTACTCGATAGGAGTGTGGAATGGGCAGTTCTTC.

This clonotype appeared many times. CDR3 sequence: CGAPDGYNEQFF. The CDR3, as DNA: TGTGGGGCCCCGGACGGCTACAATGAGCAGTTCTTC. The chain links TRBV10-3 to TRBJ2-1; D remains ambiguous. The CDR3 runs to 12 residues. Germline V gene sequence: CDR1 ENHRY, CDR2 SYGVKD.

The sample holds many counts of this clonotype. This chain uses TRBV10-3 with TRBJ1-2; 8 bases align to TRBD1. The CDR3 contains 13 residues. With V trimmed by 6 bases and J by 2 bases, 2 bases remained unmatched. Germline V gene data show CDR1 as ENHRY and CDR2 as SYGVKD. CDR3 bases: TGTGCCATCAGAGGACAGGGCAACTATGGCTACACCTTC. This translates into CAIRGQGNYGYTF.

This clonotype was counted only a few times. A much larger clone lies a single base off, so this may be a read error. The V gene is TRBV7-2, the J gene TRBJ2-1, with D unresolved. Looked up from germline, CDR1 is SGHTA and CDR2 is FQGNSA. The CDR3 totals 14 residues. Here the CDR3 reads CASSLGNVDNAQFF. CDR3 nucleotide sequence: TGTGCCAGCAGCTTGGGGAACGTGGATAATGCGCAGTTCTTC.

Comments on this clonotype: A much larger clone differs by one base, so this may be a read error. The chain recombines TRBV6-6 with TRBJ2-2, with 9 bases identical to TRBD1. V trimming: 6 bases; J trimming: 6 bases; junction bases outside the gene matches: 11. The CDR3 loop spans 16 amino acids. Germline CDR1 MNHNY, CDR2 SVGAGI (reference sequence). DNA for the CDR3: TGTGCCAGCAGAGAAGACAGGGGGAAGCTGGCCGGGGAGCTGTTTTTT. This encodes CASREDRGKLAGELFF.

This clonotype has a count of ten or more. The chain is built from TRBV7-3 and TRBJ1-6, with TRBD1 identical over 7 bases. V gave up 4 bases and J gave up 6 bases; unmatched junction bases: 6. Germline V gene data show CDR1 as SGHTA and CDR2 as FQGTGA. The CDR3 spans 15 residues. This CDR3 is CASSSQGVGNSPLHF. DNA of the CDR3: TGTGCCAGCAGCTCGCAGGGGGTCGGTAATTCACCCCTCCACTTT.

This clonotype was detected ten times or more. The chain links TRBV12-3 or TRBV12-4 to TRBJ2-6, with 7 bases that match TRBD1. The CDR3 spans 19 residues. Trimming took 3 bases from V and 4 from J; bases not matched to a gene: 15. DNA for the CDR3: TGTGCCAGCAGTTTGAAGCCAGGGGGATTTTCGAGAGGGGCCAACGTCCTGACTTTC. It yields the protein CASSLKPGGFSRGANVLTF.

The rearrangement uses TRBV6-1 and TRBJ2-1, with 9 bases that match TRBD2. The CDR3 spans 15 residues. V lost 1 base to trimming and J lost 6 bases; unmatched junction nucleotides: 4. The germline V gene encodes CDR1 MNHNS and CDR2 SASEGT. CDR3 residues: CASSEGGGGANEQFF. CDR3 bases: TGTGCCAGCAGTGAAGGAGGCGGGGGGGCCAATGAGCAGTTCTTC.

Notes on this clonotype: A much larger clone sits a single nucleotide away, making a read error possible. This chain uses TRBV6-5 with TRBJ2-7; D may be TRBD1 (6 bases). Germline V lookup: CDR1 MNHEY, CDR2 SVGAGI. This CDR3 is built from 15 residues. CDR3 DNA sequence: TGTGCCAGCTGTTACAAACAGGGATTACACTACGAGCAGTACTTC. Translation gives CASCYKQGLHYEQYF.

This clonotype showed up many times. The rearrangement links TRBV20-1 to TRBJ2-7; the match to TRBD2 covers 11 bases. The germline V gene has CDR1 DFQATT and CDR2 SNEGSKA (reference sequence). V shed 4 bases, J shed 5 bases, and the junction held 4 bases outside the gene matches. This CDR3 spans 13 amino acids. The CDR3 nucleotides are TGCAGTGCTATTAGCGGGGGGGGCGACGAGCAGTACTTC. As protein: CSAISGGGDEQYF.

This clonotype has at least ten counts. This chain joins TRBV20-1 and TRBJ2-1; D perhaps matches TRBD1 (6 bases). Germline V gene sequence: CDR1 DFQATT, CDR2 SNEGSKA (reference sequence). CDR3 length: 15 residues. V was pared by 5 bases and J by 2 bases, with 16 bases between. Here the CDR3 DNA reads TGCAGTGCTGACCCCGGACAGAATGCCTACAATGAGCAGTTCTTC. Translation: CSADPGQNAYNEQFF.

This clonotype has ten or more counts. The CDR3 DNA reads as TGCGCCAGCAGCTTGGAGAACCGGAATCAGCCCCAGCATTTT. It codes for CASSLENRNQPQHF. The V and J genes are TRBV5-1 and TRBJ1-5; D uncertain. Trimming left V 0 bases short and J 4 bases short, with 8 bases between. Germline CDR1 SGHRS, CDR2 YFSETQ. This CDR3 region has 14 residues.

This clonotype was recorded at least ten times. CDR3 sequence: CSVRTSPYYTF. For the CDR3, the DNA is TGCAGCGTACGTACATCTCCCTACTACACCTTC. The genes are TRBV29-1 and TRBJ1-2; D uncertain. This CDR3 comprises 11 residues. Trimming cost V 6 bases and J 10 bases, with 15 bases left between them. Looked up from germline, CDR1 is SQVTM and CDR2 is ANQGSEA. The complete variable domain, with remaining parts taken from reference TRBV29-1 and TRBJ1-2, reads SAVISQKPSRDICQRGTSLTIQCQVDSQVTMMFWYRQQPGQSLTLIATANQGSEATYESGFVIDKFPISRPNLTFSTLTVSNMSPEDSSIYLCSVRTSPYYTFGSGTRLTVV.

In this sample, this clonotype turned up many times. V gene TRBV18 combines with J gene TRBJ1-1; the D is unclear. CDR3 length: 13 residues. Trimming removed 3 bases at V and 0 bases at J, with 5 bases between. Germline loops: CDR1 KGHSH, CDR2 LQKENI. CDR3 nucleotide sequence: TGTGCCAGCTCACCTCTAATGAACACTGAAGCTTTCTTT. Translating gives CASSPLMNTEAFF.

The table lists this clonotype with many counts. The genes are TRBV5-1 and TRBJ2-5; D may be TRBD2 (6 bases). This CDR3 has 16 amino acids. The germline V and J ends were trimmed by 0 bases and 1 base, with 13 bases remaining between them. In germline, CDR1 is SGHRS, CDR2 YFSETQ. The CDR3 region has the DNA TGCGCCAGCAGCTTGGGCCTACGGGGGTTCCAAGAGACCCAGTACTTC. Its protein is CASSLGLRGFQETQYF.

This clonotype was observed a few times. The chain uses TRBV5-1 and TRBJ2-1, with 16 bases aligning to TRBD2. Germline loops: CDR1 SGHRS, CDR2 YFSETQ. After removal of 4 bases from V and 8 bases from J, the junction contained 9 bases not matched to a gene. This CDR3 spans 17 amino acids. CDR3 in DNA: TGCGCCAGCAGCAAGGGACTAGCGGGGGGGCTGAGTGATGAGCAGTTCTTC. Residues: CASSKGLAGGLSDEQFF.

The sample holds a few counts of this clonotype. V gene TRBV5-6 combines with J gene TRBJ1-2; unclear D gene. The V end was cut by 6 bases, the J end by 4 bases, with 7 bases between. Germline V gene sequence: CDR1 SGHDT, CDR2 YYEEEE. The CDR3 sequence is 11 residues long. CDR3 residues: CASNEGYGYTF. The CDR3 nucleotides read TGTGCCAGCAACGAGGGCTATGGCTACACCTTC. Looking up the rest from reference TRBV5-6 and TRBJ1-2 gives the full variable domain: DAGVTQSPTHLIKTRGQQVTLRCSPKSGHDTVSWYQQALGQGPQFIFQYYEEEERQRGNFPDRFSGHQFPNYSSELNVNALLLGDSALYLCASNEGYGYTFGSGTRLTVV.

Details on this clonotype: This could be a read error, since a much larger clone is one nucleotide away. V and J are TRBV6-7 and TRBJ2-1, with D tentatively TRBD2 (6 bases). TRBV6-7 is marked as an open reading frame, function uncertain. This CDR3 contains 14 residues. The CDR3 is CATGTFWSYNGQFF. CDR3 DNA sequence: TGTGCTACCGGGACTTTCTGGTCCTACAATGGGCAGTTCTTC.

This clonotype was picked up a small number of times. The chain combines TRBV6-1 with TRBJ2-3; 8 bases line up with TRBD1. The trim removed 2 bases at V and 4 bases at J, leaving 8 bases unmatched. CDR1 and CDR2 (germline): MNHNS, SASEGT. This CDR3 has 16 residues. The CDR3 DNA reads as TGTGCCAGCAGTGAATCGCTTGGACAGGGTTCAGATACGCAGTATTTT. Amino acids: CASSESLGQGSDTQYF.

There are many counts of this clonotype. The gene calls are TRBV29-1 and TRBJ1-1; 8 nucleotides line up with TRBD1. CDR3 size: 12 residues. V lost 7 bases and J lost 4; bases outside the gene matches: 5. In germline, CDR1 is SQVTM, CDR2 ANQGSEA. The CDR3: CSAQGGGTEAFF. The CDR3 DNA reads as TGCAGCGCACAGGGGGGAGGCACTGAAGCTTTCTTT. The complete variable domain, with remaining parts taken from reference TRBV29-1 and TRBJ1-1, reads SAVISQKPSRDICQRGTSLTIQCQVDSQVTMMFWYRQQPGQSLTLIATANQGSEATYESGFVIDKFPISRPNLTFSTLTVSNMSPEDSSIYLCSAQGGGTEAFFGQGTRLTVV.

This clonotype has a count of ten or more. J is TRBJ2-5 and V is TRBV20-1; tentative D call: TRBD2 (5 bases). CDR3 length: 15 amino acids. Trimming took off 0 bases at V and 5 bases at J, with 16 bases between the two ends. Germline CDR1 and CDR2: DFQATT and SNEGSKA (reference sequence). CDR3 nucleotides: TGCAGTGCTAGAGATTCGGGGTCCTCCGGGGAGACCCAGTACTTC. It encodes CSARDSGSSGETQYF.

Ten or more counts support this clonotype. This sequence joins TRBV7-8 and TRBJ2-3; 8 bases align to TRBD2. CDR1 is SGHVS, CDR2 FQNEAQ, per germline. The CDR3 totals 15 residues. J was trimmed by 0 bases and V by 3 bases; bases with no gene match: 2. In nucleotides, the CDR3 is TGTGCCAGCAGCTTTGAGCGGGGGAGCACAGATACGCAGTATTTT. This translates into CASSFERGSTDTQYF.

This clonotype has just one count. A much larger clone differs from this one at a single base, so this may be a read error. The chain has TRBV12-3 or TRBV12-4 and TRBJ2-5, with D perhaps matching TRBD1 or TRBD2 (6 bases each). CDR3 length equals 15 residues. Between the trimmed V and J ends, which lost 1 base and 5 bases, there was a span of 14 bases. The CDR3 DNA follows: TGTGCCAGCAGTTTAGGGCAGGGGACTGGTGAGACCCAGTACTTC. This gives the protein CASSLGQGTGETQYF.